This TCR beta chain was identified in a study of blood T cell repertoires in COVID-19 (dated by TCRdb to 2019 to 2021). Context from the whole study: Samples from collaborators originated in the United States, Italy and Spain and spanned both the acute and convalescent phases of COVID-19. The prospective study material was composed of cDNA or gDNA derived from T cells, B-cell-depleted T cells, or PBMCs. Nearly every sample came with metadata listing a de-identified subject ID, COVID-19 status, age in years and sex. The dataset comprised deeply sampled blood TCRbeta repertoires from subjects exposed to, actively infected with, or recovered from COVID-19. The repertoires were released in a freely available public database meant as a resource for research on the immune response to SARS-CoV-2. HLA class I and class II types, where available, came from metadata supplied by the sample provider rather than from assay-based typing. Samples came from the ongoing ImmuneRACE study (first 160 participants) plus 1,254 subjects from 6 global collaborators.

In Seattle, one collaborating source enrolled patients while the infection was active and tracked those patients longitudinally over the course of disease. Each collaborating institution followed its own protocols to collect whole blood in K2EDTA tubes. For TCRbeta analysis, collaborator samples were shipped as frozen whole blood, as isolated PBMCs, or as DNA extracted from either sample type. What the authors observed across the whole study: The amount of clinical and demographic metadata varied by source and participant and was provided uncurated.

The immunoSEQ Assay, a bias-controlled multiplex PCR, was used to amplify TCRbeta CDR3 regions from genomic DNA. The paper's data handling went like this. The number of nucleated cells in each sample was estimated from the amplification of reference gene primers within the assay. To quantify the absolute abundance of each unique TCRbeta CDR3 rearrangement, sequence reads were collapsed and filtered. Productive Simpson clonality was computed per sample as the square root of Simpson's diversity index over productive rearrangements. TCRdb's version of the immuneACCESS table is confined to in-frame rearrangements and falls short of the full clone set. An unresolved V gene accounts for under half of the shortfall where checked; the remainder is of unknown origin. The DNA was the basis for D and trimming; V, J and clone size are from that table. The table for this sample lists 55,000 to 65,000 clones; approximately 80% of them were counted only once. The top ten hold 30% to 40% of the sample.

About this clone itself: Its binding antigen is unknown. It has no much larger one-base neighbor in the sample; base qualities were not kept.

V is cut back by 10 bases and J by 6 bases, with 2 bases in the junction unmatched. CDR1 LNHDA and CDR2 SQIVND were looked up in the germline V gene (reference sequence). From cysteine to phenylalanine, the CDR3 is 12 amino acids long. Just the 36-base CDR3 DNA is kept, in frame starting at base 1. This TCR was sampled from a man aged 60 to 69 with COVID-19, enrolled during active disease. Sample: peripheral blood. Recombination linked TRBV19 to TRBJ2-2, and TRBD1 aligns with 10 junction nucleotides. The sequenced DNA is TGTGCCACTGGACAGGGGGCCGGGGAGCTGTTTTTT. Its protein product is CATGQGAGELFF.